These 20 T cell receptor beta chains were all obtained from the same sample, sequenced in a study of blood T cell repertoires in COVID-19. The repertoire was sequenced with immunoSEQ multiplex PCR; TCRdb's copy has only in-frame clones and lacks some. Of 200,000 to 300,000 clones listed, 70% to 85% are singletons. The sample consisted of peripheral blood. The receptors derive from a woman of 80 years or more with acute or convalescent COVID-19.

This chain joins TRBV19 and TRBJ1-2, with 11 bases aligning to TRBD1. Germline V gene sequence: CDR1 LNHDA, CDR2 SQIVND (reference sequence). V gave up 6 bases and J gave up 5 bases; unmatched junction bases: 5. The CDR3 is 14 amino acids. As DNA, the CDR3 is TGTGCCAGTAGAGGACAGGGGGCGAGGTATGGCTACACCTTC. Encoded protein: CASRGQGARYGYTF.

The V call is TRBV13, the J call TRBJ2-1; the D gene is possibly TRBD2 (6 bases). V dropped 5 bases and J dropped 5 bases, with 19 bases sitting between them. This CDR3 spans 16 amino acids. The germline V gene encodes CDR1 PRHDT and CDR2 FYEKMQ (reference sequence). The CDR3, as DNA: TGTGCCAGCAGCCCCCCCCTACTGACTAGGGACAATGAGCAGTTCTTC. Translated, it gives CASSPPLLTRDNEQFF.

V and J are TRBV4-1 and TRBJ1-4; maybe TRBD1 (5 bases). The CDR3 totals 15 residues. The germline V gene encodes CDR1 MGHRA and CDR2 YSYEKL. V was shortened by 1 base and J by 7 bases, with 13 bases between the two germline ends. As DNA, the CDR3 is TGCGCCAGCAGCCAAGTTGGGGCATTAGGTGAAAAACTGTTTTTT. Its translation is CASSQVGALGEKLFF.

V and J are TRBV5-1 and TRBJ2-7, with TRBD2 matching 13 bases. Germline V gives CDR1 SGHRS, CDR2 YFSETQ. With 3 bases clipped from V and 1 base from J, the junction kept 16 bases outside the gene matches. The CDR3 is 20 residues long. The CDR3 protein is CASSWAGAGRTSGRSYEQYF. CDR3 in DNA: TGCGCCAGCAGCTGGGCCGGGGCAGGCAGGACTAGCGGGAGATCCTACGAGCAGTACTTC.

The J gene is TRBJ1-3, the V gene TRBV6-5; D is undetermined. Germline V gene sequence: CDR1 MNHEY, CDR2 SVGAGI. Trimming took 7 bases from V and 3 from J, leaving 4 bases between them. This CDR3 contains 11 residues. CDR3 coding DNA: TGTGCCAGCATCGGTGGAAACACCATATATTTT. Translating gives CASIGGNTIYF.

As concerns this clone: Sequence at one end of the junction differs from germline and may be a read error. The chain joins TRBV3-1 (or the pseudogene TRBV3-2) to TRBJ1-1; a weak D match, TRBD1 (5 bases). CDR3 length: 13 amino acids. Germline assignment: CDR1 LGHDT and CDR2 YNNKEL (reference sequence). CDR3 amino acids: CASSQMKDTEAFF. The CDR3 DNA follows: TGTGCCAGCAGCCAAATGAAGGACACGGAAGCTTTCTTT.

J is TRBJ2-1 and V is TRBV25-1, with D maybe TRBD2 (8 bases). V lost 3 bases to trimming and J lost 5 bases, with 20 bases between them. Germline V gene lookup returns CDR1 MGHDK and CDR2 SYGVNS. This CDR3 contains 17 residues. The CDR3 here is CASSETGRVSGNNEQFF. CDR3 nucleotide sequence: TGTGCCAGCAGTGAGACAGGGCGCGTTAGCGGGAACAATGAGCAGTTCTTC.

The chain joins TRBV5-4 to TRBJ2-3, with 9 bases identical to TRBD2. CDR1 and CDR2 from the germline V gene are SGHNT and YYREEE (reference sequence). V lost 0 bases and J lost 5; bases outside the gene matches: 7. The CDR3 spans 16 residues. The CDR3 DNA follows: TGTGCCAGCAGCTTGGCTCTTAGCGGGAGACTAGATACGCAGTATTTT. It specifies CASSLALSGRLDTQYF. Based on the CDR3 plus reference TRBV5-4 and TRBJ2-3, the full variable domain is ETGVTQSPTHLIKTRGQQVTLRCSSQSGHNTVSWYQQALGQGPQFIFQYYREEENGRGNFPPRFSGLQFPNYSSELNVNALELDDSALYLCASSLALSGRLDTQYFGPGTRLTVL.

This clone appeared once. The chain combines TRBV10-3 with TRBJ1-3; D is unresolved. Germline values: CDR1 ENHRY, CDR2 SYGVKD. The CDR3 runs 13 residues. Trimming pared 8 bases from V and 0 bases from J, leaving 8 bases between. The CDR3 coding sequence is TGTGCCATCGCGGCCTACTCTGGAAACACCATATATTTT. Translated, it gives CAIAAYSGNTIYF.

The genes are TRBV6-5 and TRBJ2-2; D uncertain. The V and J ends lost 2 bases and 2 bases respectively, with 6 bases between them. This CDR3 spans 14 amino acids. The V gene's germline CDR1 is MNHEY and CDR2 SVGAGI. CDR3 sequence: CASSYGLNTGELFF. The CDR3 DNA sequence: TGTGCCAGCAGTTACGGGCTTAACACCGGGGAGCTGTTTTTT.

This rearrangement joins TRBV19 to TRBJ2-7; TRBD1 matches 7 bases. This CDR3 spans 13 amino acids. Germline V gene data show CDR1 as LNHDA and CDR2 as SQIVND (reference sequence). The V and J ends lost 11 bases and 2 bases, in that order; junction bases with no gene match: 9. Here the CDR3 DNA reads TGTGCCTCTCCTGACAGGGATACCTACGAGCAGTACTTC. Amino acids: CASPDRDTYEQYF.

This clone occurred a few times. The chain has TRBV6-5 and TRBJ1-5, with 7 bases that match TRBD1. The germline V gene has CDR1 MNHEY and CDR2 SVGAGI. The CDR3 totals 15 residues. V gave up 5 bases and J gave up 3 bases; unmatched junction bases: 7. The CDR3 sequence is CASSPTGVLNQPQHF. DNA for the CDR3: TGTGCCAGCAGTCCCACAGGGGTCCTCAATCAGCCCCAGCATTTT.

The CDR3 DNA follows: TGTGCCAGCAGCCATATGCGGGGGGGGTCGAATGAGCAGTTCTTC. The encoded protein is CASSHMRGGSNEQFF. V usage is TRBV3-1 (or the pseudogene TRBV3-2) and J usage is TRBJ2-1; 9 bases align to TRBD2. Germline V gene lookup returns CDR1 LGHDT and CDR2 YNNKEL (reference sequence). CDR3 size: 15 residues. The V segment lost 3 bases and the J segment 7 bases; nucleotides outside the gene matches: 7.

CDR3: CASSPGIPRHQPQHF. CDR3 bases: TGTGCCAGTAGCCCCGGGATACCCCGCCATCAGCCCCAGCATTTT. This chain links TRBV19 with TRBJ1-5; D gene uncertain. The germline CDR1 and CDR2 sequences are LNHDA and SQIVND (reference sequence). V was pared by 6 bases and J by 5 bases, with 17 bases between. The CDR3 sequence is 15 residues long.

The V gene is TRBV7-9, the J gene TRBJ2-7, with TRBD2 matching 8 bases. CDR1 and CDR2 (germline): SEHNR, FQNEAQ (reference sequence). The CDR3 spans 15 residues. Trimming at V came to 2 bases and at J to 5 bases, leaving 8 bases not matched to a gene. The CDR3 spells CASSLLISGTDEQYF. The DNA for the CDR3 is TGTGCCAGCAGCTTATTGATTAGCGGGACCGACGAGCAGTACTTC.

The V call is TRBV19, the J call TRBJ1-5; TRBD1 agrees at 9 bases. Germline V gene data show CDR1 as LNHDA and CDR2 as SQIVND (reference sequence). The CDR3 extends over 15 amino acids. V was clipped by 7 bases and J by 4 bases; unmatched bases: 8. The CDR3 nucleotides are TGTGCCAGTAATACGGACAGGGGTGCAAATCAGCCCCAGCATTTT. The encoded protein is CASNTDRGANQPQHF.

Concerning this clone: This may come from a read error, since a much larger clone is one base off. The identical CDR3 is also encoded by other nucleotide sequences in the sample. The rearrangement joins TRBV19 to TRBJ2-1, with D maybe TRBD1 (6 bases). This CDR3 is 15 amino acids long. V was cut by 4 bases and J by 4 bases, with 14 bases left in between. The germline V gene has CDR1 LNHDA and CDR2 SQIVND (reference sequence). This chain's CDR3 is CASSTGTGIYNEQFF. CDR3 coding DNA: TGTGCCAGTAGTACCGGAACAGGGATATACAATGAGCAGTTCTTC.

The V gene is TRBV20-1, the J gene TRBJ1-1; D unresolved. Germline V gene sequence: CDR1 DFQATT, CDR2 SNEGSKA (reference sequence). This CDR3 has 8 residues. Trimming shortened V by 4 bases and J by 8 bases, and 2 bases separated the two germline ends. CDR3 loop: CSATEAFF. CDR3 bases: TGCAGTGCTACAGAAGCTTTCTTT.

This chain joins TRBV11-2 and TRBJ1-6, with D perhaps TRBD1 (5 bases). V was pared by 3 bases and J by 10 bases, with 13 bases between. Germline loops: CDR1 SGHAT, CDR2 FQNNGV. The CDR3 extends over 14 amino acids. The CDR3 protein is CASSFGQTRSPLHF. The DNA of the CDR3 is TGTGCCAGCAGCTTTGGACAAACCCGGTCACCCCTCCACTTT.

Note on this clone: The identical CDR3 is also encoded by other nucleotide sequences in the sample. The V call is TRBV9, the J call TRBJ1-1, with unresolved D. Per the germline V gene, CDR1 is SGDLS and CDR2 is YYNGEE. There are 13 residues in the CDR3. Trimming removed 0 bases from V and 1 base from J, with 4 bases in between. CDR3 protein: CASSVAGNTEAFF. CDR3 sequence (DNA): TGTGCCAGCAGCGTAGCGGGGAACACTGAAGCTTTCTTT. The entire variable domain, with the rest obtained from reference TRBV9 and TRBJ1-1, is as follows: DSGVTQTPKHLITATGQRVTLRCSPRSGDLSVYWYQQSLDQGLQFLIQYYNGEERAKGNILERFSAQQFPDLHSELNLSSLELGDSALYFCASSVAGNTEAFFGQGTRLTVV.